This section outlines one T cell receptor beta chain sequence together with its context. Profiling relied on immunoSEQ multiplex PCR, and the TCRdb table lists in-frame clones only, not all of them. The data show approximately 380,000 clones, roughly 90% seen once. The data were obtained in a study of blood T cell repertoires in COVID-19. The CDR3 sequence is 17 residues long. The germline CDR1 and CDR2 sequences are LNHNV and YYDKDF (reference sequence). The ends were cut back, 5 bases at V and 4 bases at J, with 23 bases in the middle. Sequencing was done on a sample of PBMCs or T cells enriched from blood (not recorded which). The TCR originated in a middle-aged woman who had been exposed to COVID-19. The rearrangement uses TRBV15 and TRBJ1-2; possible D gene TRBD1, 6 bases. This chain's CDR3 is CATSGRQAGGGSYGYTF. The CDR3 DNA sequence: TGTGCCACCAGCGGTCGACAGGCGGGTGGTGGTAGCTATGGCTACACCTTC.